Below, 23 T cell receptor beta chains from the same sample are listed, as sequenced in a study of T cell clonotyping in hematopoietic cell transplantation. The protocol was immunoSEQ multiplex PCR, while the TCRdb copy is restricted to in-frame clones and leaves out a portion. The sample yields fewer than 6,000 clones, roughly 29% seen once. The material was peripheral blood mononuclear cells, obtained 180 days after allogeneic stem cell transplant. These receptors were taken from a male patient between 40 and 49 years old who had an allogeneic stem cell transplant from an unrelated donor, so the T cells may come from the graft donor. Some clones in this sample may be carry-over from other donors' samples.

The chain links TRBV30 to TRBJ1-3; no clear D gene. CDR3 length equals 16 residues. Germline-derived CDR1 and CDR2 are GTSNPN and SVGIG (reference sequence). Trimming left V 0 bases short and J 2 bases short, with 14 bases between. The CDR3 DNA reads TGTGCCTGGAGTGTACTGGCCCTGGACGCTGGAAACACCATATATTTT. It encodes CAWSVLALDAGNTIYF. Full variable domain (missing parts from reference TRBV30 and TRBJ1-3): SQTIHQWPATLVQPVGSPLSLECTVEGTSNPNLYWYRQAAGRGLQLLFYSVGIGQISSEVPQNLSASRPQDRQFILSSKKLLLSDSGFYLCAWSVLALDAGNTIYFGEGSWLTVV.

The chain joins TRBV27 to TRBJ1-6; D might be TRBD1 (6 bases). CDR3 length: 15 amino acids. Germline lookup yields CDR1 MNHEY and CDR2 SMNVEV (reference sequence). V lost 2 bases and J 6 bases, leaving 11 bases between the germline ends. The DNA of the CDR3 is TGTGCCAGCAGTTTAACGTGGACAGCTAATTCACCCCTCCACTTT. It translates to CASSLTWTANSPLHF.

A few counts support this clone. The chain carries TRBV2 and TRBJ1-2, with D perhaps TRBD1 (6 bases). The germline V gene has CDR1 SNHLY and CDR2 FYNNEI. This CDR3 is 13 amino acids long. V lost 5 bases, J lost 5 bases, and 12 bases lay in between. The CDR3 reads CASSLRQGYGYTF. CDR3 DNA: TGTGCCAGCAGTCTTAGGCAGGGGTATGGCTACACCTTC.

The chain couples TRBV30 to TRBJ2-1, with 9 bases matching TRBD2. The length of the CDR3 is 13 residues. Germline assignment: CDR1 GTSNPN and CDR2 SVGIG (reference sequence). Trimming took 4 bases from V and 6 from J; bases not matched to a gene: 4. For the CDR3, the DNA is TGTGCCTGGAATGGACTAGCGTTCAATGAGCAGTTCTTC. Translated, it gives CAWNGLAFNEQFF.

The J gene is TRBJ2-7, the V gene TRBV28, with 9 bases lining up with TRBD2. Germline-derived CDR1 and CDR2 are MDHEN and SYDVKM. V dropped 6 bases and J dropped 7; count of bases not matched to a gene: 1. This CDR3 contains 11 residues. This CDR3 reads CASRLAGEQYF. The CDR3 DNA is TGTGCCAGCAGACTAGCGGGTGAGCAGTACTTC.

The chain carries TRBV30 and TRBJ1-5, with D perhaps TRBD1 (5 bases). Germline-derived CDR1 and CDR2 are GTSNPN and SVGIG (reference sequence). V lost 2 bases and J 5 bases, leaving 10 bases between the germline ends. This CDR3 contains 13 residues. The CDR3 here is CAWSLTGDQPQHF. CDR3 DNA sequence: TGTGCCTGGAGTTTGACGGGGGATCAGCCCCAGCATTTT. Using reference TRBV30 and TRBJ1-5 for the parts outside the CDR3, the full variable domain is SQTIHQWPATLVQPVGSPLSLECTVEGTSNPNLYWYRQAAGRGLQLLFYSVGIGQISSEVPQNLSASRPQDRQFILSSKKLLLSDSGFYLCAWSLTGDQPQHFGDGTRLSIL.

The gene calls are TRBV5-1 and TRBJ1-3; D is perhaps TRBD1 (6 bases). V lost 4 bases and J lost 0, with 11 bases in between. Germline assignment: CDR1 SGHRS and CDR2 YFSETQ. The CDR3 loop spans 15 amino acids. CDR3 nucleotide sequence: TGCGCCAGCAGCGAGACAGGCGGCTCTGGAAACACCATATATTTT. Its translation is CASSETGGSGNTIYF.

The chain joins TRBV6-6 to TRBJ2-7; D perhaps matches TRBD2 (6 bases). This CDR3 region has 15 residues. The germline V and J ends were trimmed by 3 bases and 1 base, with 13 bases remaining between them. Per the germline V gene, CDR1 is MNHNY and CDR2 is SVGAGI (reference sequence). Here the CDR3 reads CASSYGLAPSYEQYF. CDR3 DNA: TGTGCCAGCAGTTATGGGCTAGCGCCTTCCTACGAGCAGTACTTC.

This sequence joins TRBV7-2 and TRBJ1-1; 8 nucleotides line up with TRBD1. V lost 3 bases and J lost 1; bases outside the gene matches: 4. The CDR3 spans 15 residues. CDR1 and CDR2 from the germline V gene are SGHTA and FQGNSA. This CDR3 reads CASSLDRVGNTEAFF. CDR3 sequence (DNA): TGTGCCAGCAGCTTGGACAGGGTTGGGAACACTGAAGCTTTCTTT. Drawing the rest from reference TRBV7-2 and TRBJ1-1, the complete variable domain is GAGVSQSPSNKVTEKGKDVELRCDPISGHTALYWYRQSLGQGLEFLIYFQGNSAPDKSGLPSDRFSAERTGGSVSTLTIQRTQQEDSAVYLCASSLDRVGNTEAFFGQGTRLTVV.

The table lists this clone with a few counts. The chain links TRBV29-1 to TRBJ1-1; D is ambiguous. This CDR3 comprises 11 residues. Germline V CDR1 and CDR2: SQVTM, ANQGSEA. The V gene lost 8 bases and the J gene lost 1 base, with 8 bases spanning the gap. The DNA for the CDR3 is TGCAGCTTCGGTTGGAACACTGAAGCTTTCTTT. This encodes CSFGWNTEAFF.

On this clone itself: The CDR3 does not end in the conserved phenylalanine or tryptophan, so this is likely a read error. CDR3 in DNA: TGTGCCAGCAGCCAAGACGGGTCGCGTCCTCACTACGAGCAGTACCTC. Translating it yields CASSQDGSRPHYEQYL. The chain links TRBV4-2 to TRBJ2-7; no clear D. The CDR3 runs 16 residues. From germline, CDR1 is LGHNA and CDR2 YNFKEQ. Trimming left V 0 bases short and J 3 bases short, with 15 bases between.

This clone showed up just a few times. The CDR3 carries no conserved terminal phenylalanine or tryptophan, so it likely arises from a read error. The chain has TRBV30 and TRBJ1-5, with D maybe TRBD1 (6 bases). The germline V gene encodes CDR1 GTSNPN and CDR2 SVGIG (reference sequence). CDR3 length: 15 residues. Deletions cut 2 bases from V and 6 bases from J, with 17 bases between. CDR3 protein: CAWSPRTGGRQPQHL. CDR3 coding DNA: TGTGCCTGGAGTCCTCGGACGGGGGGGCGTCAGCCCCAGCATCTT.

This clone turned up a few times. The chain recombines TRBV4-3 with TRBJ1-4, with TRBD1 identical over 7 bases. Per germline, CDR1 LGHNA and CDR2 YSLEER. Trimming removed 2 bases from V and 1 base from J; junction bases left unmatched: 4. This CDR3 is 16 amino acids long. CDR3 coding DNA: TGCGCCAGCAGCCAAAGCAGGGGGGTAACTAATGAAAAACTGTTTTTT. Protein product: CASSQSRGVTNEKLFF.

A few counts support this clone. The gene calls are TRBV30 and TRBJ1-5; D perhaps matches TRBD1 (6 bases). This CDR3 is 15 amino acids long. V gave up 0 bases and J gave up 7 bases, with 16 bases separating them. The germline gives CDR1 GTSNPN, CDR2 SVGIG (reference sequence). The CDR3 sequence: CAWSVRLGARQPQHF. The CDR3 bases are TGTGCCTGGAGTGTACGGCTGGGGGCGCGGCAGCCCCAGCATTTT.

This chain connects TRBV30 to TRBJ2-1; possibly TRBD2 for D (5 bases). CDR3 length equals 11 residues. Germline V gives CDR1 GTSNPN, CDR2 SVGIG (reference sequence). V lost 0 bases to trimming and J lost 11 bases, with 8 bases between them. CDR3 coding DNA: TGTGCCTGGAGTGTACGAGGGCAGCAGTTCTTC. It yields the protein CAWSVRGQQFF.

The V call is TRBV30, the J call TRBJ1-3; the D is unclear. V shed 1 base and J shed 0 bases, with 19 bases lying between them. CDR1 and CDR2 (germline): GTSNPN, SVGIG (reference sequence). The CDR3 has 18 residues. CDR3 in amino acids: CAWSAFGSDFISGNTIYF. CDR3 DNA: TGTGCCTGGAGTGCTTTTGGGTCAGACTTCATCTCTGGAAACACCATATATTTT. The variable domain in full, with the rest retrieved from reference TRBV30 and TRBJ1-3, is SQTIHQWPATLVQPVGSPLSLECTVEGTSNPNLYWYRQAAGRGLQLLFYSVGIGQISSEVPQNLSASRPQDRQFILSSKKLLLSDSGFYLCAWSAFGSDFISGNTIYFGEGSWLTVV.

The V gene is TRBV5-4, the J gene TRBJ2-3; TRBD2 matches at 12 bases. With 0 bases clipped from V and 7 bases from J, the junction kept 9 bases outside the gene matches. The CDR3 totals 17 residues. CDR1 and CDR2 from the germline V gene are SGHNT and YYREEE (reference sequence). The CDR3 nucleotides read TGTGCCAGCAGCTTGGACCGAGGGACTAGCGGGTTTAATACGCAGTATTTT. It encodes CASSLDRGTSGFNTQYF.

The chain joins TRBV30 to TRBJ2-3, with 10 nucleotides matching TRBD2. The CDR3 is made up of 15 amino acids. Unmatched junction bases numbered 5, after V lost 0 bases and J lost 5 bases. CDR1 GTSNPN and CDR2 SVGIG come from the germline V gene (reference sequence). This chain's CDR3 is CAWSVKRGGGDTQYF. CDR3 sequence (DNA): TGTGCCTGGAGTGTAAAGCGGGGGGGTGGAGATACGCAGTATTTT.

The chain is built from TRBV30 and TRBJ2-7, with TRBD2 matching 10 bases. Trimming took 3 bases from V and 2 from J; bases not matched to a gene: 4. There are 14 residues in the CDR3. Germline values: CDR1 GTSNPN, CDR2 SVGIG (reference sequence). The CDR3: CAWSVAGGTYEQYF. In DNA form, the CDR3 reads TGTGCCTGGAGCGTAGCGGGAGGCACCTACGAGCAGTACTTC.

This clone appeared a few times. The chain employs TRBV25-1 and TRBJ2-3; 11 bases line up with TRBD2. The CDR3 is 15 amino acids. Trimming cost V 8 bases and J 8 bases; bases outside gene matches: 12. Germline lookup yields CDR1 MGHDK and CDR2 SYGVNS. The CDR3 DNA sequence: TGTGCCAGCGGTATACTAGCGGGAGTGGCGGGTACGCAGTATTTT. Its translation is CASGILAGVAGTQYF.

The chain is built from TRBV30 and TRBJ1-3; 8 positions agree with TRBD1. V dropped 0 bases and J dropped 2; count of bases not matched to a gene: 3. The CDR3 loop spans 15 amino acids. Per the germline V gene, CDR1 is GTSNPN and CDR2 is SVGIG (reference sequence). Here the CDR3 DNA reads TGTGCCTGGAGTGTACAGGGGGGAACTGGAAACACCATATATTTT. Protein: CAWSVQGGTGNTIYF.

CDR3 bases: TGTGCCAGCAGCGTAACCGATTATGGCTACACCTTC. Translated, it gives CASSVTDYGYTF. The rearrangement uses TRBV9 and TRBJ1-2; D gene uncertain. V shed 1 base and J shed 5 bases, with 6 bases lying between them. The germline CDR1 and CDR2 sequences are SGDLS and YYNGEE. This CDR3 spans 12 amino acids.

This clone was found a few times. This chain uses TRBV7-8 with TRBJ1-2; D may be TRBD1 (5 bases). The CDR3 is 13 residues long. V dropped 3 bases and J dropped 3 bases, with 8 bases sitting between them. Germline lookup yields CDR1 SGHVS and CDR2 FQNEAQ. In DNA form, the CDR3 reads TGTGCCAGCAGCTTCGACAGTGACTATGGCTACACCTTC. Protein: CASSFDSDYGYTF.